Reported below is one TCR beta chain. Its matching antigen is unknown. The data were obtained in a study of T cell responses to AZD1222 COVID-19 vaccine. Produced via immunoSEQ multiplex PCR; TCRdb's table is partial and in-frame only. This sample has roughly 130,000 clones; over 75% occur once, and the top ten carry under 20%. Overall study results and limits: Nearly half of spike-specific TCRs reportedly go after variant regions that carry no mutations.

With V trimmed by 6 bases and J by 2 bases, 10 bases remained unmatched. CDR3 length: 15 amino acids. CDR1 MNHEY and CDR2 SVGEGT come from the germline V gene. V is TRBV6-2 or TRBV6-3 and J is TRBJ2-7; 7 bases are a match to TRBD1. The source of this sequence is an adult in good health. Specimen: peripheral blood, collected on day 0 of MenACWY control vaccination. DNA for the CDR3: TGTGCCAGCAGCAACAGGGGTAAGAAGACCTACGAGCAGTACTTC. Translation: CASSNRGKKTYEQYF.